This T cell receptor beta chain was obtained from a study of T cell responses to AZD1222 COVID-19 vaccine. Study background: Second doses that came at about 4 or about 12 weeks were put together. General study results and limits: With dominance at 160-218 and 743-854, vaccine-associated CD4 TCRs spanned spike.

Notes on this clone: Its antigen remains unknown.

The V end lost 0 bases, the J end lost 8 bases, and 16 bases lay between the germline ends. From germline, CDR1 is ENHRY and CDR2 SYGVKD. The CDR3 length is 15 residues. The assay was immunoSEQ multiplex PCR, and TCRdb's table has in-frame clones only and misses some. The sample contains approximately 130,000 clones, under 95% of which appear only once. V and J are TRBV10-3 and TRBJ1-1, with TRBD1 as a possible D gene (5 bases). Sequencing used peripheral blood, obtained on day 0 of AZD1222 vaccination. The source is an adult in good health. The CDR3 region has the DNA TGTGCCATCAGTGAGTCTCTCCTTTCAGGGAAGGAAGCTTTCTTT. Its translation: CAISESLLSGKEAFF.